The clone carrying this T cell receptor (beta chain) appeared a single time. The antigen remains unidentified. The V gene lost 2 bases and the J gene lost 4 bases, with 15 bases spanning the gap. Per germline, CDR1 ENHRY and CDR2 SYGVKD. There are 16 residues in the CDR3. This entry is derived from a study of T cell responses to AZD1222 COVID-19 vaccine. Study-level points and caveats: Donors were chiefly white British, with a greater number of females, and clonal diversity was perhaps underestimated.

The protocol was immunoSEQ multiplex PCR, while the TCRdb copy is restricted to in-frame clones and leaves out a portion. The table includes 80,000 to 100,000 clones, approximately 90% detected once. The receptor's source is an adult in good health. The material sequenced was peripheral blood, taken on day 0 of AZD1222 vaccination. The chain carries TRBV10-3 and TRBJ1-3, with unresolved D. The CDR3 nucleotides are TGTGCCATCAGTGAGCCCATGGTAGGGAGGGGAAACACCATATATTTT. Translating gives CAISEPMVGRGNTIYF.